Listed below are T cell receptor beta chains from one sample, sequenced in a study of cytomegalovirus exposure and HLA in healthy donors. Some clones are missing from TCRdb's copy, which holds only in-frame ones; the method was immunoSEQ multiplex PCR. The table includes some 130,000 clones, more than 70% detected once. Material for sequencing was PBMCs. The receptors shown here come from a man aged 35 to 55 in good health and CMV-seronegative. The conserved cysteine and the conserved F or W are not part of the CDR3 here. D genes are given only for firm matches.

>12|TRBD1|TRBV7-8|TRBJ1-4
ASSTDRGGEKLF
>11|-|TRBV11-2|TRBJ2-7
ASSLAESYEQY
>11|-|TRBV6-1|TRBJ1-1
ASSVGGKTEAF
>13|-|TRBV5-6|TRBJ1-1
ASSLEGRGDTEAF
>14|-|TRBV29-1|TRBJ1-2
SVDPNFSVSNYGYT
>13|TRBD1|TRBV4-3|TRBJ2-5
ASSPGDRGVETQY
>13|TRBD1|TRBV10-3|TRBJ2-7
ASLALGTGNYEQY
>13|-|TRBV19|TRBJ2-7
ASSIMAVGTYEQY
>11|TRBD1|TRBV5-4|TRBJ1-1
ASSLTGGTEAF
>11|-|TRBV30|TRBJ1-6
ASGESTYSPLH
>14|TRBD1|TRBV27|TRBJ1-4
ASSLNYRGPSEKLF
>12|TRBD1|TRBV5-1|TRBJ2-3
ASLKGQGTDTQY
>11|TRBD2|TRBV30|TRBJ2-7
AWSVVAGGLWY
>10|-|TRBV7-2|TRBJ1-5
ASSLDGQPQH
>12|-|TRBV7-2|TRBJ2-2
ASRTESNTGELF
>11|TRBD1|TRBV29-1|TRBJ2-7
SVSGGPSYEQY
>15|TRBD1|TRBV15|TRBJ2-2
ATSKPDRGLVTGELF
>9|-|TRBV19|TRBJ2-7
ASATSYEQY
>9|-|TRBV20-1|TRBJ2-3
SASGRDTQY
>14|-|TRBV21-1|TRBJ2-1
ASSKGPMQGGNEQF
>12|-|TRBV6-5|TRBJ1-4
ASSRTRFNEKLF
>9|-|TRBV9|TRBJ2-1
ASQRDNEQF
>13|TRBD2|TRBV7-7|TRBJ2-1
ASSPGLAGHNEQF
>13|TRBD1|TRBV23-1|TRBJ2-7
ASSQSDQGVYEQY
>14|TRBD2|TRBV18|TRBJ2-2
ASSPPLAGGTGELF
>11|TRBD2|TRBV30|TRBJ2-3
AWEAGLTDTQY
>11|-|TRBV11-3|TRBJ2-1
ASSLGVANEQF
>14|-|TRBV9|TRBJ2-3
ASSVGLLGGPDTQY
>14|-|TRBV4-2|TRBJ2-3
ASSQDRAGSTDTQY
>11|TRBD1|TRBV29-1|TRBJ1-1
SVNRGPDTEAF
>12|-|TRBV6-6|TRBJ1-5
ASSPQGPGVPQH
>13|TRBD1|TRBV4-2|TRBJ1-1
ASSPRDRGMAEAF
>14|-|TRBV15|TRBJ1-1
ATSRENPDGETEAF
>12|-|TRBV27|TRBJ1-1
ASSLFSVNTEAF
>15|TRBD2|TRBV4-1|TRBJ2-1
ASSARAGTSSYNEQF
>12|TRBD1|TRBV7-2|TRBJ2-5
ASSLMGQLWTQY
>14|TRBD2|TRBV5-1|TRBJ2-3
ASNSLGLAGKDTQY
>12|-|TRBV18|TRBJ1-1
ASSPYGGFTEAF
>11|-|TRBV30|TRBJ1-1
AWKVQLNTEAF
>13|-|TRBV11-3|TRBJ2-3
ASSTQGASTDTQY